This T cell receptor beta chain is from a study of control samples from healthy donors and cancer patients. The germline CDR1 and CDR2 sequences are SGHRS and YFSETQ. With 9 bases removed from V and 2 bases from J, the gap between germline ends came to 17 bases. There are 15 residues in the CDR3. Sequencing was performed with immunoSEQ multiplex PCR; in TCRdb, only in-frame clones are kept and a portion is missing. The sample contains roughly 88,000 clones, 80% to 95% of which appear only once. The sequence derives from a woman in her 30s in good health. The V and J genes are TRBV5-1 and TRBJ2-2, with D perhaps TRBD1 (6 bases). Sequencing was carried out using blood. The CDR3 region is CATSRGDTNTGELFF. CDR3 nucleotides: TGCGCCACCTCGCGAGGGGACACTAACACCGGGGAGCTGTTTTTT. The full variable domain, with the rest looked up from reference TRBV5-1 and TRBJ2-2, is KAGVTQTPRYLIKTRGQQVTLSCSPISGHRSVSWYQQTPGQGLQFLFEYFSETQRNKGNFPGRFSGRQFSNSRSEMNVSTLELGDSALYLCATSRGDTNTGELFFGEGSRLTVL.